Reported below is one TCR beta chain. Its antigen is unknown. The sample is drawn from a study of T cell repertoires in cytomegalovirus infection. Overall study: Evidence of both CMV infection and a matching HLA type came from public TCR beta signatures.

Regarding the study as a whole: In two of eight donors, the top clonotype was HLA-C-restricted CMV-specific. CMV carriers having the relevant HLA were flagged by cumulative public TCR beta family frequency.

Trimming took off 7 bases at V and 4 bases at J, with 11 bases between the two ends. CDR3 length: 12 amino acids. The V gene's germline CDR1 is SQVTM and CDR2 ANQGSEA. In TCRdb, the reads were re-called with MiXCR into one record per CDR3 protein. Here the sample spans around 450,000 distinct CDR3 sequences, around 11% being singletons. This TCR was recovered from a human donor in good health (CMV status not recorded). Some clones in this sample may be carry-over from other donors' samples. The sample consisted of PBMCs. The chain is built from TRBV29-1 and TRBJ1-3; no reliable D call. This chain's CDR3 is CSARTFGNTIYF. The DNA of the CDR3 is TGCAGCGCTCGGACCTTCGGAAACACCATATATTTT.